These 21 T cell receptor beta chains came from one sample sequenced in a study of CD8 T cells in Susac syndrome. cDNA came from approximately 0.5 to 1 ug RNA primed by random hexamers. TCRdb redid the calling of the immunoSEQ multiplex PCR reads with MiXCR, one entry per CDR3 protein. The table records 200,000 or so distinct CDR3 sequences, roughly 94% of them present only once. The sequenced sample was CD8+ T cells from PBMCs. The receptors stem from a human donor with Susac syndrome.

The V call is TRBV10-3, the J call TRBJ2-7, with D possibly being TRBD2 (6 bases). The length of the CDR3 is 11 residues. Germline lookup yields CDR1 ENHRY and CDR2 SYGVKD. With 8 bases removed from V and 6 bases from J, the gap between germline ends came to 11 bases. The CDR3 DNA is TGTGCCATCTGGGGCGGGGTCGAGCAGTACTTC. This encodes CAIWGGVEQYF.

The rearrangement joins TRBV5-1 to TRBJ1-6; 9 bases agree with TRBD1. With 4 bases clipped from V and 8 bases from J, the junction kept 10 bases outside the gene matches. Germline V gene sequence: CDR1 SGHRS, CDR2 YFSETQ. This CDR3 is built from 16 residues. This CDR3 reads CASSTRGTGIDSPLHF. The CDR3 bases are TGCGCCAGCAGCACGAGAGGGACAGGGATTGATTCACCCCTCCACTTT.

This chain uses TRBV12-3 or TRBV12-4 with TRBJ1-1; D unresolved. The CDR3 length is 15 residues. Between the trimmed V and J ends, which lost 1 base and 5 bases, there was a span of 14 bases. The DNA for the CDR3 is TGTGCCAGCAGTTTAGGGAGAACGGTAGGGACTGAAGCTTTCTTT. It specifies CASSLGRTVGTEAFF.

This sequence joins TRBV7-3 and TRBJ2-3; D is perhaps TRBD1 or TRBD2 (6 bases each). Germline-derived CDR1 and CDR2 are SGHTA and FQGTGA. The CDR3 sequence is 15 residues long. Trimming pared 1 base from V and 0 bases from J, leaving 8 bases between. CDR3 nucleotide sequence: TGTGCCAGCAGCTTAATGGGGGGCAGCACAGATACGCAGTATTTT. It codes for CASSLMGGSTDTQYF.

This sequence joins TRBV21-1 and TRBJ2-5; TRBD2, the table's D call, was not compared with the DNA. TRBV21-1 is termed a pseudogene. The CDR3 has 18 residues. The CDR3 spells CASSIGLAGGPNWETQYF. CDR3 coding DNA: TGTGCCAGCAGCATAGGACTAGCGGGAGGGCCGAATTGGGAGACCCAGTACTTC.

The rearrangement joins TRBV9 to TRBJ1-4; D is unresolved. The CDR3 covers 14 residues. The ends were cut back, 0 bases at V and 6 bases at J, with 9 bases in the middle. Germline V gene sequence: CDR1 SGDLS, CDR2 YYNGEE. The DNA of the CDR3 is TGTGCCAGCAGCGTAGGAGGGCGGGATGAAAAACTGTTTTTT. It translates to CASSVGGRDEKLFF. Full variable domain (remainder filled in from reference TRBV9 and TRBJ1-4): DSGVTQTPKHLITATGQRVTLRCSPRSGDLSVYWYQQSLDQGLQFLIQYYNGEERAKGNILERFSAQQFPDLHSELNLSSLELGDSALYFCASSVGGRDEKLFFGSGTQLSVL.

V is TRBV20-1 and J is TRBJ1-2; TRBD1 might be the D (5 bases). V was clipped by 6 bases and J by 4 bases, with 9 bases between them. The CDR3 runs to 11 residues. Germline assignment: CDR1 DFQATT and CDR2 SNEGSKA (reference sequence). The CDR3 bases are TGCAGTGCGGGGGACGTCTATGGCTACACCTTC. It translates to CSAGDVYGYTF.

The chain employs TRBV3-1 and TRBJ2-5, with 10 bases matching TRBD2. Germline CDR1 LGHDT, CDR2 YNNKEL (reference sequence). This CDR3 comprises 18 residues. J gave up 5 bases and V 1 base, and 13 bases lay outside the gene matches. As DNA, the CDR3 is TGTGCCAGCAGCCAAGTGGCTAGCGGGGGACTATTCGGTGAGACCCAGTACTTC. It codes for CASSQVASGGLFGETQYF.

The V gene is TRBV20-1, the J gene TRBJ2-3; tentative D call: TRBD1 (6 bases). The V and J ends lost 4 bases and 0 bases respectively, with 14 bases between them. The CDR3 is 15 amino acids. Looked up from germline, CDR1 is DFQATT and CDR2 is SNEGSKA (reference sequence). The CDR3: CSATPWTESTDTQYF. As DNA, the CDR3 is TGCAGTGCTACCCCCTGGACAGAGAGCACAGATACGCAGTATTTT.

The CDR3 sequence is CASSVGGNPYANYGYTF. CDR3 nucleotide sequence: TGTGCCAGCAGCGTAGGGGGTAATCCTTACGCTAACTATGGCTACACCTTC. The chain couples TRBV9 to TRBJ1-2; D is unresolved. Germline-derived CDR1 and CDR2 are SGDLS and YYNGEE. Trimming shortened V by 0 bases and J by 0 bases, and 15 bases separated the two germline ends. CDR3 length: 17 residues.

V is TRBV9 and J is TRBJ2-5; D might be TRBD1 (5 bases). The V and J ends lost 3 bases and 2 bases respectively, with 11 bases between them. This CDR3 is 14 amino acids long. Germline lookup yields CDR1 SGDLS and CDR2 YYNGEE. The CDR3 region has the DNA TGTGCCAGCAGCGGGGGCACAGTTCAAGAGACCCAGTACTTC. Its translation: CASSGGTVQETQYF.

The chain combines TRBV29-1 with TRBJ1-2; D remains unclear. Germline V CDR1 and CDR2: SQVTM, ANQGSEA. V was pared by 4 bases and J by 4 bases, with 10 bases between. This CDR3 contains 12 residues. CDR3 amino acids: CSVVQPFYGYTF. CDR3 bases: TGCAGCGTTGTGCAACCTTTCTATGGCTACACCTTC.

J is TRBJ2-6 and V is TRBV4-1; perhaps D is TRBD1 or TRBD2 (5 bases each). Per germline, CDR1 MGHRA and CDR2 YSYEKL. CDR3 length equals 18 residues. V gave up 0 bases and J gave up 3 bases, with 15 bases separating them. The CDR3 is CASSQEGVESYGANVLTF. The DNA for the CDR3 is TGCGCCAGCAGCCAAGAGGGGGTTGAGAGCTATGGGGCCAACGTCCTGACTTTC.

V usage is TRBV29-1 and J usage is TRBJ2-2, with D maybe TRBD2 (5 bases). Trimming pared 4 bases from V and 1 base from J, leaving 10 bases between. The CDR3 contains 14 residues. From germline, CDR1 is SQVTM and CDR2 ANQGSEA. The CDR3 sequence is CSVGTGRNTGELFF. The CDR3 nucleotides are TGCAGCGTTGGGACGGGGAGGAACACCGGGGAGCTGTTTTTT.

The chain is built from TRBV6-5 and TRBJ1-2; no firm D call. V shed 5 bases and J shed 2 bases, with 6 bases lying between them. The CDR3 has 12 amino acids. CDR1 and CDR2 (germline): MNHEY, SVGAGI. CDR3 region: CASSRDNYGYTF. The CDR3 DNA follows: TGTGCCAGCAGTCGAGACAACTATGGCTACACCTTC.

The rearrangement joins TRBV5-4 to TRBJ2-3; TRBD2 matches at 7 bases. V gave up 2 bases and J gave up 5 bases; unmatched junction bases: 11. This CDR3 has 16 amino acids. Looked up from germline, CDR1 is SGHNT and CDR2 is YYREEE (reference sequence). CDR3 amino acids: CASSFRGGGVGDTQYF. In DNA, the CDR3 is TGTGCCAGCAGCTTTCGCGGGGGAGGAGTGGGAGATACGCAGTATTTT.

The rearrangement joins TRBV13 to TRBJ2-2; 8 bases are a match to TRBD2. The CDR3 runs to 16 residues. Germline CDR1 and CDR2: PRHDT and FYEKMQ (reference sequence). Losses at the gene ends were 3 bases for V and 5 bases for J; bases not matched to a gene: 8. CDR3 DNA: TGTGCCAGCAGCTTTAAGAGCGCGGGAGGTACCGGGGAGCTGTTTTTT. Protein product: CASSFKSAGGTGELFF. The variable domain in full, with the rest retrieved from reference TRBV13 and TRBJ2-2, is AAGVIQSPRHLIKEKRETATLKCYPIPRHDTVYWYQQGPGQDPQFLISFYEKMQSDKGSIPDRFSAQQFSDYHSELNMSSLELGDSALYFCASSFKSAGGTGELFFGEGSRLTVL.

This chain links TRBV12-3 or TRBV12-4 with TRBJ1-5; unclear D gene. Trimming took off 2 bases at V and 5 bases at J, with 7 bases between the two ends. The CDR3 consists of 13 residues. The chain's CDR3 is CASSLLTYQPQHF. CDR3 DNA sequence: TGTGCCAGCAGTTTACTCACCTATCAGCCCCAGCATTTT.

The chain recombines TRBV29-1 with TRBJ2-7; TRBD1 matches at 10 bases. Germline trimming cut 8 bases from V and 5 bases from J; bases unmatched to any gene: 6. This CDR3 has 12 amino acids. The germline V gene encodes CDR1 SQVTM and CDR2 ANQGSEA. CDR3 coding DNA: TGCAGCTCTACCGGGACAGGGGACGAGCAGTACTTC. Protein: CSSTGTGDEQYF.

The table lists this clonotype with a count of one. In DNA form, the CDR3 reads TGTGCCACCCTGAGGCGGGGGTACACAGATACGCAGTATTTT. The encoded protein is CATLRRGYTDTQYF. This chain uses TRBV15 with TRBJ2-3; TRBD2 matches 7 bases. The CDR3 is 14 residues long. V shed 8 bases, J shed 2 bases, and the junction held 7 bases outside the gene matches. CDR1 and CDR2 (germline): LNHNV, YYDKDF (reference sequence).

The J gene is TRBJ2-1, the V gene TRBV5-1, with 11 bases identical to TRBD2. Germline V gene sequence: CDR1 SGHRS, CDR2 YFSETQ. The CDR3 has 16 amino acids. With 4 bases clipped from V and 4 bases from J, the junction kept 7 bases outside the gene matches. The CDR3 nucleotides are TGCGCCAGCAGCGCGGCGACTAGCGGGGCTTACAATGAGCAGTTCTTC. The encoded protein is CASSAATSGAYNEQFF. Full variable domain (remainder filled in from reference TRBV5-1 and TRBJ2-1): KAGVTQTPRYLIKTRGQQVTLSCSPISGHRSVSWYQQTPGQGLQFLFEYFSETQRNKGNFPGRFSGRQFSNSRSEMNVSTLELGDSALYLCASSAATSGAYNEQFFGPGTRLTVL.